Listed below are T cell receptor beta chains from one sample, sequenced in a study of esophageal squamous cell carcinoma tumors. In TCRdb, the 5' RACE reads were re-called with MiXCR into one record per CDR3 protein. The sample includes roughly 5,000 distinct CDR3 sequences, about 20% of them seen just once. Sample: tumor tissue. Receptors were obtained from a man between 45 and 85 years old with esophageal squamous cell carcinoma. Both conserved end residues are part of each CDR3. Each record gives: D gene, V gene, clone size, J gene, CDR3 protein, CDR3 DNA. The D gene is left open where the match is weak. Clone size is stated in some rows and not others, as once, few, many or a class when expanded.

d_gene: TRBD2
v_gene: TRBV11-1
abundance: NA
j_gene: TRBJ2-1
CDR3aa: CASSLSLPSGRNEQFF
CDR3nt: TGTGCCAGCAGCTTAAGTCTCCCTAGCGGACGTAATGAGCAGTTCTTC

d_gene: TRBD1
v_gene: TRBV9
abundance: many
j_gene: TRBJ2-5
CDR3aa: CASSVRGQGRETQYF
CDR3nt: TGTGCCAGCAGCGTACGGGGACAGGGAAGAGAGACCCAGTACTTC

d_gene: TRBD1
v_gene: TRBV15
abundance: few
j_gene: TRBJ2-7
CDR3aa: CATSRGQGGREQYF
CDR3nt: TGTGCCACCAGCAGGGGACAGGGGGGCCGCGAGCAGTACTTC

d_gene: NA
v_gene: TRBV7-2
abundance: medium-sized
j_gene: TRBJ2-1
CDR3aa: CASSSTGDEQFF
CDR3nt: TGTGCCAGCAGCTCGACTGGAGATGAGCAGTTCTTC

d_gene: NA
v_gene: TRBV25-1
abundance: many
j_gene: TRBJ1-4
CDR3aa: CASSEGTGKLFF
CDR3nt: TGTGCCAGCAGTGAAGGAACAGGCAAACTGTTTTTT

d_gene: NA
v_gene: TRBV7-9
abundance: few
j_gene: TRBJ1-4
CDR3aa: CASSLEAAVGEKLFF
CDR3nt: TGTGCCAGCAGCTTAGAGGCCGCGGTAGGCGAAAAACTGTTTTTT

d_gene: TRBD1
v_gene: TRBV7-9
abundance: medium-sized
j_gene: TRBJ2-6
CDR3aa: CASSYPGQSSGANVLTF
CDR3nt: TGTGCCAGCAGCTATCCGGGACAGAGCTCTGGGGCCAACGTCCTGACTTTC

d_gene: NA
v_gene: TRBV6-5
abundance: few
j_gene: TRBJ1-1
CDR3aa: CASTPPHGNTEAFF
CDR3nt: TGTGCCAGCACTCCACCACACGGTAACACTGAAGCTTTCTTT

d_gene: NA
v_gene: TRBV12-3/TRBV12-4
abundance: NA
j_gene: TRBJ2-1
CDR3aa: CASSFRDIYNEQFF
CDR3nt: TGTGCCAGCAGTTTCCGGGACATTTACAATGAGCAGTTCTTC

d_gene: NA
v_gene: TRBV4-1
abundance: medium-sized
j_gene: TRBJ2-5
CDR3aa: CASSRGPTEPETQYF
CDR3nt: TGCGCCAGCAGCCGGGGACCGACAGAGCCGGAGACCCAGTACTTC

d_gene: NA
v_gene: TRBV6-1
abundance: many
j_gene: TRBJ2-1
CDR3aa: CASSGLVHWSYNEQFF
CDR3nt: TGTGCCAGCAGTGGGCTGGTCCATTGGAGTTACAATGAGCAGTTCTTC

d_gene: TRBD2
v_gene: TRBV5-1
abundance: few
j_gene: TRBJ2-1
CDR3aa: CASSSMGLAGSNEQFF
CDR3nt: TGCGCCAGCAGCTCAATGGGACTAGCGGGTAGCAATGAGCAGTTCTTC

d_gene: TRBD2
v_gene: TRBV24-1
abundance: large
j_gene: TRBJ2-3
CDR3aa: CATSDSLSGSGTDTQYF
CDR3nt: TGTGCCACCAGTGATTCACTGAGCGGGAGTGGCACAGATACGCAGTATTTT

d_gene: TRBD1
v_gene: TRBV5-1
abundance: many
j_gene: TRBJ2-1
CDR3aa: CASSLTGGARSEQFF
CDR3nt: TGCGCCAGCAGCTTAACAGGGGGCGCAAGATCTGAGCAGTTCTTC

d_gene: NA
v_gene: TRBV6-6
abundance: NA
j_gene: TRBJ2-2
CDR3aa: CASSGRGDTREPFF
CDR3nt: TGTGCCAGCAGCGGGCGCGGGGACACCAGGGAGCCGTTTTTT

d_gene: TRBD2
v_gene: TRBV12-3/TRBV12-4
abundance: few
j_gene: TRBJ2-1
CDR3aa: CASTLTSGVYNEQFF
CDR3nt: TGTGCCAGCACCCTGACTAGCGGAGTTTACAATGAGCAGTTCTTC

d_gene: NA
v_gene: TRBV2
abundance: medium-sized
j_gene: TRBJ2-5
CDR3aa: CASSQGTSGTQETQYF
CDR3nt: TGTGCCAGCAGCCAGGGGACCAGCGGGACTCAAGAGACCCAGTACTTC

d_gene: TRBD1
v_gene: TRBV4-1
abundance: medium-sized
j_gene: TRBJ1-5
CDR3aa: CASSSSGTGYNQPQHF
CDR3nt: TGCGCCAGCAGCTCGTCCGGGACAGGGTACAATCAGCCCCAGCATTTT

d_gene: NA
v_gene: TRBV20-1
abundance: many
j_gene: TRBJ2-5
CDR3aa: CSVQKREETQYF
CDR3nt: TGCAGTGTCCAGAAGAGGGAAGAGACCCAGTACTTC

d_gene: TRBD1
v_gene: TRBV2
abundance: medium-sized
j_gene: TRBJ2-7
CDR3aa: CASSGTGGSEQYF
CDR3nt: TGTGCCAGCAGTGGGACAGGGGGCTCCGAGCAGTACTTC

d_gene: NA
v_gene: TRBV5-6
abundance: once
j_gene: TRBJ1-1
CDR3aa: CASSRQLNTEAFF
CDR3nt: TGTGCCAGCAGCCGACAGCTGAACACTGAAGCTTTCTTT

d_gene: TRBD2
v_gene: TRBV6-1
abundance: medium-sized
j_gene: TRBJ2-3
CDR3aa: CASSEGSGTSGTTDTQYF
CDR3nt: TGTGCCAGCAGTGAAGGGTCGGGGACTAGCGGGACCACAGATACGCAGTATTTT

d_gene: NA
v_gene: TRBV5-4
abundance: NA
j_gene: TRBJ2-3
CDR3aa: CASSFLGTDTQYF
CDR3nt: TGTGCCAGCAGCTTTTTGGGGACAGATACGCAGTATTTT

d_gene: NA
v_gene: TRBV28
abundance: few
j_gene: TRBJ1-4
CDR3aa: CASSYQLNEKLFF
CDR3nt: TGTGCCAGCAGTTACCAGCTTAATGAAAAACTGTTTTTT

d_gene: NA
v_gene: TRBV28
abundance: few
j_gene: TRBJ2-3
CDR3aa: CASQGGTDTQYF
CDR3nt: TGTGCCAGCCAGGGCGGCACAGATACGCAGTATTTT

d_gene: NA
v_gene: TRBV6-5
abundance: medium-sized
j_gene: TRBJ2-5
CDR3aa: CASSYIERGAGRETQYF
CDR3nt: TGTGCCAGCAGTTACATTGAACGGGGGGCTGGCAGAGAGACCCAGTACTTC